This T cell receptor (beta chain) stems from a study of T cells after yellow fever vaccination. This CDR3 has 14 amino acids. V lost 6 bases to trimming and J lost 2 bases; unmatched junction nucleotides: 7. Study-level points and caveats: The booster saw the reappearance of most primary-vaccination clones (about 95% CD4, about 88% CD8).

With respect to this clonotype: Its antigen is not known.

TCRdb reprocessed the 5' RACE reads with MiXCR, giving one entry per CDR3 protein. The top ten clones hold roughly 19% of a sample with some 420,000 distinct CDR3 sequences, under 20% of them seen once. The clonotype was recovered from a man between 18 and 29 years old who received the YFV17D yellow fever vaccine. The material sequenced was PBMCs, taken before the yellow fever booster vaccination. The rearrangement uses TRBV12-3 or TRBV12-4 and TRBJ2-7; TRBD1 matches at 7 bases. The CDR3 bases are TGTGCCAGCAGCTGGACAGGTGATACCTACGAGCAGTACTTC. Amino acid sequence: CASSWTGDTYEQYF.